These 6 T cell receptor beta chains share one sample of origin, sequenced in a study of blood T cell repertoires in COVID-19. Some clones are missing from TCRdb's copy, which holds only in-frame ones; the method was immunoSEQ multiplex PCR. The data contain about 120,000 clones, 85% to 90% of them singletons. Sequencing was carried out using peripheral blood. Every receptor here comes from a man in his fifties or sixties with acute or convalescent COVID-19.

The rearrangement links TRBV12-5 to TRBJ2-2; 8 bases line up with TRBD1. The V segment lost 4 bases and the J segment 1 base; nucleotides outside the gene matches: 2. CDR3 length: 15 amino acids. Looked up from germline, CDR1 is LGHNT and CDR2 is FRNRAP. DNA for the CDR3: TGTGCTAGTGGTTCTGGACAGGGGAACACCGGGGAGCTGTTTTTT. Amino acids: CASGSGQGNTGELFF.

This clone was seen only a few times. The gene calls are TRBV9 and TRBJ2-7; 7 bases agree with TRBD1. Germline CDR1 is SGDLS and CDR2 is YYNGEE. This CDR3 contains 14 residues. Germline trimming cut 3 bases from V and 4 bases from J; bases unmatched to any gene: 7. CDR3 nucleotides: TGTGCCAGCAGCGAGGGGACAGAGAGATACGAGCAGTACTTC. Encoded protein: CASSEGTERYEQYF.

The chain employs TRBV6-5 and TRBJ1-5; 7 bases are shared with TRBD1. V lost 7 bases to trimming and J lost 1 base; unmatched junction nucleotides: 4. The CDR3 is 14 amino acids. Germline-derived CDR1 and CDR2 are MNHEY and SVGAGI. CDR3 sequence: CASTEGASNQPQHF. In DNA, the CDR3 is TGTGCCAGCACCGAGGGGGCCAGCAATCAGCCCCAGCATTTT.

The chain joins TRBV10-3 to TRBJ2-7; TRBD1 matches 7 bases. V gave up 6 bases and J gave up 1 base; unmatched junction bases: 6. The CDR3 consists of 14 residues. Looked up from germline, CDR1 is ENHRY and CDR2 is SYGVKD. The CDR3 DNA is TGTGCCATCAGAACCGGGACAGAGTCCTACGAGCAGTACTTC. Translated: CAIRTGTESYEQYF.

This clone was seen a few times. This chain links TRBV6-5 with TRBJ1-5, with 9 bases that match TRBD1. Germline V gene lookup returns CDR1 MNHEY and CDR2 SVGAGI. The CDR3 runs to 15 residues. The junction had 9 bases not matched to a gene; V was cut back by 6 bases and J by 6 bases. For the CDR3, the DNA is TGTGCCAGCAGCGCCATACAGGGGGCCGGTCAGCCCCAGCATTTT. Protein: CASSAIQGAGQPQHF.

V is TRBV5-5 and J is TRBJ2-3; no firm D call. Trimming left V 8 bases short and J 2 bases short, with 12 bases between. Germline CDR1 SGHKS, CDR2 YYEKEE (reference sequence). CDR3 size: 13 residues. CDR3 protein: CASILGITDTQYF. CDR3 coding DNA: TGTGCCAGTATCCTAGGAATCACAGATACGCAGTATTTT. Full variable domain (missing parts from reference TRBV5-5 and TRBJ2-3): DAGVTQSPTHLIKTRGQQVTLRCSPISGHKSVSWYQQVLGQGPQFIFQYYEKEERGRGNFPDRFSARQFPNYSSELNVNALLLGDSALYLCASILGITDTQYFGPGTRLTVL.